The entry that follows covers one TCR beta chain sequence. No antigen is known for it. The CDR3 loop spans 15 amino acids. Germline V gene data show CDR1 as SNHLY and CDR2 as FYNNEI. The data stem from a study of T cells expressing NK-cell markers. Turning to the study itself: All TCR beta repertoires analysed originated from sorted CD3+CD56+NKG2C+, CD3+CD56+NKG2C- and CD3+CD56-NKG2C+ T cells. HCMV seropositivity marked seven of the eight sequenced donors; one was seronegative. General study points: Four donors' CD3+CD56-NKG2C+ cells were dominated by the same clonotypes.

UMIs were included in TCR beta cDNA generated by 5'RACE template switching. Each CDR3 protein gets one entry in TCRdb, which reprocessed the 5' RACE reads and gives no DNA. This sample contains about 150,000 distinct CDR3 sequences. This sequence originates from a man aged 18-75 years in good health. This sequence joins TRBV2 and TRBJ1-2. The sample was blood T cells: a sorted CD56 or NKG2C T cell subset, CD4+ or CD8+ T cells, or bulk PBMC T cells (not recorded which). CDR3 sequence: CASRRPEGTNYGYTF.